Each of the 30 T cell receptor beta chains below was sequenced from the same sample in a study of monozygotic twins with inflammatory bowel disease. For each CDR3 protein, TCRdb gives one entry from its re-call of the 5' RACE reads, without DNA. The sample holds under 200,000 distinct CDR3 sequences. The sequencing input was blood. These receptors all stem from a human donor with ulcerative colitis or Crohn's disease, or a healthy co-twin of an affected twin (not recorded which).

The CDR3 sequence is CSVAQGPETQYF. The chain links TRBV29-1 to TRBJ2-5; there is no DNA to check the TCRdb D call of TRBD1. The length of the CDR3 is 12 residues. CDR1 is SQVTM and CDR2 is ANQGSEA in the germline V gene. Based on the CDR3 plus reference TRBV29-1 and TRBJ2-5, the full variable domain is SAVISQKPSRDICQRGTSLTIQCQVDSQVTMMFWYRQQPGQSLTLIATANQGSEATYESGFVIDKFPISRPNLTFSTLTVSNMSPEDSSIYLCSVAQGPETQYFGPGTRLLVL.

V usage is TRBV3-1 and J usage is TRBJ2-7; TCRdb indicates TRBD1, and absent DNA this call remains unverified. The CDR3 covers 13 residues. Per the germline V gene, CDR1 is LGHDT and CDR2 is YNNKEL (reference sequence). The CDR3 loop reads CASSQAPGREQYF.

The chain employs TRBV5-1 and TRBJ2-2. The CDR3 contains 14 residues. Germline V gene data show CDR1 as SGHRS and CDR2 as YFSETQ. CDR3 in amino acids: CASSLAAVAGELFF.

The chain joins TRBV20-1 to TRBJ2-7. The CDR3 is 12 amino acids. CDR1 is DFQATT, CDR2 SNEGSKA, per germline (reference sequence). The CDR3 sequence: CSATGRAYEQYF.

CDR3 in amino acids: CASSPISGETGSGANVLTF. The genes are TRBV18 and TRBJ2-6; as DNA is missing, the TRBD2 call by TCRdb cannot be tested. This CDR3 comprises 19 residues. Germline CDR1 reads KGHSH; CDR2 reads LQKENI.

The chain uses TRBV4-1 and TRBJ2-3; absent DNA, TCRdb's TRBD2 call cannot be checked. The germline CDR1 and CDR2 sequences are MGHRA and YSYEKL. The CDR3 is 13 amino acids. The CDR3 spells CASTGLKSDTQYF.

The chain couples TRBV20-1 to TRBJ2-2. The CDR3 is made up of 14 amino acids. The germline V gene encodes CDR1 DFQATT and CDR2 SNEGSKA (reference sequence). This chain's CDR3 is CSASRRSNTGELFF.

The J gene is TRBJ2-7, the V gene TRBV5-1. This CDR3 comprises 13 residues. The germline gives CDR1 SGHRS, CDR2 YFSETQ. CDR3 loop: CASSPAGTYEQYF.

The chain carries TRBV6-2 or TRBV6-3 and TRBJ2-7; the D call from TCRdb, TRBD2, cannot be confirmed without DNA. The CDR3 totals 11 residues. CDR1 and CDR2 (germline): MNHEY, SVGEGT. CDR3 amino acids: CASLGAYEQYF.

This chain links TRBV5-1 with TRBJ2-7; with no DNA, the TCRdb D assignment of TRBD1 cannot be verified. Germline assignment: CDR1 SGHRS and CDR2 YFSETQ. The CDR3 extends over 16 amino acids. CDR3 in amino acids: CASSSLRDSASYEQYF.

The CDR3 protein is CASSLGRDSQETQYF. The chain couples TRBV11-3 to TRBJ2-5; lacking DNA, the TRBD1 call made by TCRdb goes unchecked. The germline V gene encodes CDR1 SGHNT and CDR2 YENEEA. The CDR3 extends over 15 amino acids.

The chain has TRBV27 and TRBJ1-6. The CDR3 has 12 amino acids. Germline V lookup: CDR1 MNHEY, CDR2 SMNVEV (reference sequence). This chain's CDR3 is CASKNSGSPLHF.

CDR3: CSARVLAGGITQYF. The chain combines TRBV20-1 with TRBJ2-3; TCRdb's D call, TRBD2, is unchecked because there is no DNA. The CDR3 covers 14 residues. The germline gives CDR1 DFQATT, CDR2 SNEGSKA (reference sequence).

This chain connects TRBV24-1 to TRBJ1-2; TCRdb gives TRBD1 as the D gene, but with no DNA this cannot be confirmed. The CDR3 spans 14 residues. Germline loops: CDR1 KGHDR, CDR2 SFDVKD. CDR3 protein: CATSEAGTGDGYTF.

The chain is built from TRBV12-3 or TRBV12-4 and TRBJ1-6; the D call from TCRdb, TRBD1, cannot be confirmed without DNA. The CDR3 is 15 amino acids. CDR3 amino acids: CASSSRASYNSPLHF.

The genes are TRBV23-1 and TRBJ2-1; TCRdb's D call, TRBD1, is unchecked because there is no DNA. TRBV23-1 is an open reading frame, and its role is uncertain. CDR3 size: 16 residues. The CDR3 region is CASSQSVPGDYNEQFF.

This chain uses TRBV3-1 with TRBJ2-6. Germline CDR1 LGHDT, CDR2 YNNKEL (reference sequence). The CDR3 covers 17 residues. CDR3 loop: CASSQDLGVSGANVLTF.

The chain links TRBV4-2 to TRBJ1-6; the D call of TRBD1 rests on TCRdb alone, since no DNA is present to check it. CDR3 length: 14 residues. Per germline, CDR1 LGHNA and CDR2 YNFKEQ. The CDR3 region is CASSPGQTNSPLHF.

CDR3 sequence: CSALGQRNTEAFF. The V and J genes are TRBV20-1 and TRBJ1-1; TCRdb's D call, TRBD1, is unchecked because there is no DNA. Germline values: CDR1 DFQATT, CDR2 SNEGSKA (reference sequence). The CDR3 contains 13 residues.

The gene calls are TRBV20-1 and TRBJ1-1; TCRdb names TRBD1, which stays unverified in the absence of DNA. The CDR3 has 13 residues. The germline V gene encodes CDR1 DFQATT and CDR2 SNEGSKA (reference sequence). The CDR3 sequence: CSAPAPGKPEAFF.

The rearrangement links TRBV7-3 to TRBJ2-1; TCRdb's D call of TRBD1 is untestable without DNA. The length of the CDR3 is 13 residues. The V gene's germline CDR1 is SGHTA and CDR2 FQGTGA. CDR3 loop: CASSLRWGAEQFF.

The V gene is TRBV12-3 or TRBV12-4, the J gene TRBJ2-1; TCRdb selects TRBD2, and the lack of DNA leaves this call unchecked. The CDR3 totals 14 residues. The CDR3: CASSILAVDNEQFF.

The chain uses TRBV4-3 and TRBJ2-2; with no DNA, the TCRdb D assignment of TRBD1 cannot be verified. CDR1 is LGHNA and CDR2 is YSLEER in the germline V gene. The CDR3 length is 16 residues. The CDR3 region is CASSQGPASNTGELFF.

The V gene is TRBV11-2, the J gene TRBJ2-7; TCRdb reports TRBD1, a call that lacks DNA to check it against. Germline-derived CDR1 and CDR2 are SGHAT and FQNNGV. CDR3 length: 15 amino acids. The CDR3 loop reads CASSFNRGASYEQYF.

The chain recombines TRBV5-1 with TRBJ1-1; no DNA is available, so the TRBD1 call from TCRdb remains unchecked. This CDR3 spans 15 amino acids. Germline loops: CDR1 SGHRS, CDR2 YFSETQ. CDR3 sequence: CASSRAGRLETEAFF.

The chain links TRBV20-1 to TRBJ2-1. Germline V lookup: CDR1 DFQATT, CDR2 SNEGSKA (reference sequence). The CDR3 runs to 13 residues. The chain's CDR3 is CSANSASYNEQFF.

The CDR3 sequence: CASRKGTLQADTQYF. The genes are TRBV6-1 and TRBJ2-3; TCRdb designates TRBD2, a call that cannot be tested without DNA. Looked up from germline, CDR1 is MNHNS and CDR2 is SASEGT. There are 15 residues in the CDR3.

The chain uses TRBV4-2 and TRBJ2-3; TCRdb outputs TRBD2, but without DNA this stays unchecked. This CDR3 has 16 residues. The germline gives CDR1 LGHNA, CDR2 YNFKEQ. The chain's CDR3 is CASSAHLAGGLDTQYF.

The chain recombines TRBV3-1 with TRBJ2-5; TCRdb lists TRBD1, though no DNA is available to test this call. Germline V gene lookup returns CDR1 LGHDT and CDR2 YNNKEL (reference sequence). CDR3 length: 16 amino acids. CDR3 region: CASSRTPLETEETQYF.

The chain employs TRBV24-1 and TRBJ2-5. This CDR3 contains 12 residues. Germline-derived CDR1 and CDR2 are KGHDR and SFDVKD. The CDR3 sequence is CATSGSTETQYF.